This TCR beta chain was obtained from a study of tumor-infiltrating lymphocytes in localized non-small cell lung cancer. Regarding the study as a whole: Tumor T-cell fraction from TCR sequencing was not associated with recurrence-free survival (p = 0.61). Tumors had more T cell infiltration than uninvolved lung, per TCRbeta sequencing and CD3 counts.

Profiled with immunoSEQ multiplex PCR; TCRdb holds only in-frame clones, not every one. The table lists 6,600 or so clones, 74% of them singletons. Remarks on this clone: Antigen specificity is unknown.

Germline assignment: CDR1 MNHNS and CDR2 SASEGT. V was pared by 7 bases and J by 2 bases, with 13 bases between. CDR3 length equals 14 residues. The source material was lung tumor tissue. This clonotype originated in a human donor with non-small cell lung cancer. This sequence joins TRBV6-1 and TRBJ2-3; a weak D match, TRBD2 (7 bases). CDR3 nucleotides: TGTGCCAGCACGGGGGGCCTCCACACAGATACGCAGTATTTT. This translates into CASTGGLHTDTQYF.